The next 17 T cell receptor beta chains were all read from a single sample in a study of PD-L1 blockade in urothelial cancer. The time point was: pretreatment peripheral blood. Repertoires were generated with immunoSEQ multiplex PCR, while TCRdb's copy carries only in-frame clones and drops some. The sample lists 90,000 or so clones; 90% were seen once. This specimen was PBMCs, taken around atezolizumab (anti-PD-L1) treatment. The receptors shown here come from a man between 60 and 75 years old with urothelial cancer.

The chain links TRBV29-1 to TRBJ2-1; tentative D call: TRBD1 (5 bases). This CDR3 is 14 amino acids long. CDR1 is SQVTM, CDR2 ANQGSEA, per germline. Trimming removed 3 bases at V and 0 bases at J, with 9 bases between. The CDR3 nucleotides are TGCAGCGTTGATGCAGGGCTCTCCTACAATGAGCAGTTCTTC. It codes for CSVDAGLSYNEQFF.

The chain uses TRBV5-5 and TRBJ1-6; D is possibly TRBD1 (6 bases). The germline V gene encodes CDR1 SGHKS and CDR2 YYEKEE (reference sequence). Deletions cut 0 bases from V and 18 bases from J, with 13 bases between. The CDR3 is made up of 12 amino acids. For the CDR3, the DNA is TGTGCCAGCAGCTTGGTAGGACAGAATGCCCACTTT. It codes for CASSLVGQNAHF. The variable domain in full, with the rest retrieved from reference TRBV5-5 and TRBJ1-6, is DAGVTQSPTHLIKTRGQQVTLRCSPISGHKSVSWYQQVLGQGPQFIFQYYEKEERGRGNFPDRFSARQFPNYSSELNVNALLLGDSALYLCASSLVGQNAHFGNGTRLTVT.

This chain links TRBV5-4 with TRBJ1-1, with TRBD1 identical over 11 bases. Per the germline V gene, CDR1 is SGHNT and CDR2 is YYREEE (reference sequence). Losses at the gene ends were 2 bases for V and 5 bases for J; bases not matched to a gene: 5. The CDR3 has 15 amino acids. CDR3 DNA: TGTGCCAGCAGCTTATCGGGACAGGGGGAAACTGAAGCTTTCTTT. Translated, it gives CASSLSGQGETEAFF. Drawing the rest from reference TRBV5-4 and TRBJ1-1, the complete variable domain is ETGVTQSPTHLIKTRGQQVTLRCSSQSGHNTVSWYQQALGQGPQFIFQYYREEENGRGNFPPRFSGLQFPNYSSELNVNALELDDSALYLCASSLSGQGETEAFFGQGTRLTVV.

The chain couples TRBV19 to TRBJ1-4; 8 positions match TRBD1. Germline trimming cut 5 bases from V and 8 bases from J; bases unmatched to any gene: 1. CDR3 size: 12 residues. Germline CDR1 reads LNHDA; CDR2 reads SQIVND (reference sequence). This chain's CDR3 is CASSGQGEKLFF. CDR3 nucleotides: TGTGCCAGTAGTGGACAGGGCGAAAAACTGTTTTTT. Using reference TRBV19 and TRBJ1-4 for the parts outside the CDR3, the full variable domain is DGGITQSPKYLFRKEGQNVTLSCEQNLNHDAMYWYRQDPGQGLRLIYYSQIVNDFQKGDIAEGYSVSREKKESFPLTVTSAQKNPTAFYLCASSGQGEKLFFGSGTQLSVL.

This clone showed up just a few times. V is TRBV5-1 and J is TRBJ2-5; D perhaps matches TRBD2 (6 bases). Germline CDR1 and CDR2: SGHRS and YFSETQ. V lost 4 bases and J lost 5, with 15 bases in between. This CDR3 comprises 14 residues. CDR3 amino acids: CASSGDLKIETQYF. The CDR3 nucleotides are TGCGCCAGCAGCGGGGACTTAAAGATCGAGACCCAGTACTTC.

This rearrangement joins TRBV30 to TRBJ1-2; tentative D call: TRBD1 (6 bases). CDR1 and CDR2 (germline): GTSNPN, SVGIG (reference sequence). V was clipped by 0 bases and J by 5 bases, with 7 bases between them. The CDR3 loop spans 12 amino acids. The CDR3 coding sequence is TGTGCCTGGAGTGTACAGGGTTATGGCTACACCTTC. Translation: CAWSVQGYGYTF.

For the CDR3, the DNA is TGTGCCAGCATTTCCGGGACAGGGAACAGGGAGCTGTTTTTT. Translated: CASISGTGNRELFF. This chain links TRBV2 with TRBJ2-2; TRBD1 matches 9 bases. J gave up 9 bases and V 7 bases, and 9 bases lay outside the gene matches. Germline CDR1 reads SNHLY; CDR2 reads FYNNEI. CDR3 length equals 14 residues.

The chain carries TRBV9 and TRBJ2-5, with 7 bases identical to TRBD2. Trimming took 3 bases from V and 5 from J; bases not matched to a gene: 13. The CDR3 extends over 16 amino acids. Germline V gene sequence: CDR1 SGDLS, CDR2 YYNGEE. CDR3 residues: CASSGDGGRFGETQYF. CDR3 bases: TGTGCCAGCAGCGGGGACGGGGGGAGATTTGGTGAGACCCAGTACTTC.

The chain has TRBV5-1 and TRBJ2-1, with D perhaps TRBD2 (6 bases). Per the germline V gene, CDR1 is SGHRS and CDR2 is YFSETQ. The CDR3 length is 15 residues. Trimming left V 0 bases short and J 0 bases short, with 7 bases between. The CDR3 region has the DNA TGCGCCAGCAGCTTGGTAGCGGCCTCCTACAATGAGCAGTTCTTC. Protein: CASSLVAASYNEQFF.

V and J are TRBV7-2 and TRBJ1-1, with D unresolved. The CDR3 consists of 14 residues. Germline loops: CDR1 SGHTA, CDR2 FQGNSA. V was cut by 1 base and J by 3 bases, with 9 bases left in between. The CDR3 sequence is CASSLGAIYTEAFF. Written as DNA, the CDR3 is TGTGCCAGCAGCTTAGGGGCGATTTACACTGAAGCTTTCTTT.

This clone was observed a single time. This rearrangement joins TRBV9 to TRBJ2-2; 8 bases are shared with TRBD2. Germline-derived CDR1 and CDR2 are SGDLS and YYNGEE. The J segment lost 5 bases and the V segment lost 0 bases, leaving 9 bases of the junction unmatched. The CDR3 is 17 amino acids. The CDR3 loop reads CASSVAAGLAATGELFF. The CDR3 DNA follows: TGTGCCAGCAGCGTAGCAGCCGGACTAGCAGCTACCGGGGAGCTGTTTTTT.

The rearrangement links TRBV2 to TRBJ2-3; TRBD1 is a possible D gene (6 bases). This CDR3 region has 15 residues. V lost 4 bases and J lost 0, with 11 bases in between. CDR1 SNHLY and CDR2 FYNNEI come from the germline V gene. In DNA form, the CDR3 reads TGTGCCAGCAGTGCACAGGGATCTAGCACAGATACGCAGTATTTT. Its translation is CASSAQGSSTDTQYF.

The gene calls are TRBV7-9 and TRBJ2-7; D ambiguous. Germline CDR1 reads SEHNR; CDR2 reads FQNEAQ (reference sequence). The V and J ends lost 5 bases and 2 bases respectively, with 16 bases between them. The CDR3 sequence is 15 residues long. CDR3 sequence: CASSEPTIAPYEQYF. CDR3 in DNA: TGTGCCAGCAGCGAGCCGACAATTGCCCCCTACGAGCAGTACTTC.

This sequence joins TRBV5-1 and TRBJ1-1; the match to TRBD1 covers 8 bases. The CDR3 extends over 12 amino acids. V was clipped by 9 bases and J by 1 base; unmatched bases: 2. The germline CDR1 and CDR2 sequences are SGHRS and YFSETQ. The CDR3 nucleotides read TGCGCCACCGGGACAGGGAACACTGAAGCTTTCTTT. It codes for CATGTGNTEAFF.

The chain combines TRBV10-3 with TRBJ2-2, with 12 bases identical to TRBD2. Germline CDR1 and CDR2: ENHRY and SYGVKD. There are 14 residues in the CDR3. The trim removed 10 bases at V and 1 base at J, leaving 1 base unmatched. This chain's CDR3 is CATTSGGNTGELFF. The DNA of the CDR3 is TGTGCCACGACTAGCGGGGGGAACACCGGGGAGCTGTTTTTT.

The chain links TRBV10-1 to TRBJ2-5; 10 bases map to TRBD2. There are 14 residues in the CDR3. Germline values: CDR1 WNHNN, CDR2 SYGVQD (reference sequence). With 3 bases clipped from V and 3 bases from J, the junction kept 1 base outside the gene matches. The CDR3 sequence is CASSDLAGEETQYF. In DNA form, the CDR3 reads TGCGCCAGCAGTGACCTAGCGGGAGAAGAGACCCAGTACTTC.

The chain couples TRBV30 to TRBJ1-3; 7 bases align to TRBD1. J lost 7 bases, V lost 5 bases, and 5 bases had no gene match. The CDR3 runs 12 residues. Germline V gives CDR1 GTSNPN, CDR2 SVGIG (reference sequence). The CDR3 DNA is TGTGCCTGGCGAGAGGGGGCGAACACCATATATTTT. Amino acid sequence: CAWREGANTIYF.